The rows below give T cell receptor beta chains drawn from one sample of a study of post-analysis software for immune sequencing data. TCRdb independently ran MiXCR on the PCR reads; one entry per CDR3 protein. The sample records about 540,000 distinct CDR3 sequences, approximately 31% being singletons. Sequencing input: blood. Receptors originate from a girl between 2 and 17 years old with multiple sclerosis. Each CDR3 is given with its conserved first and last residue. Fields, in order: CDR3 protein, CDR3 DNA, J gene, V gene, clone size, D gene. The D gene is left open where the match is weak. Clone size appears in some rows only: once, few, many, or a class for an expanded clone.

CDR3aa: CASSADRGWGTDTQYF
CDR3nt: TGTGCCAGCAGTGCCGACAGGGGTTGGGGCACAGATACGCAGTATTTT
j_gene: TRBJ2-3
v_gene: TRBV27
abundance: .
d_gene: TRBD1

CDR3aa: CSVMTGSEAFF
CDR3nt: TGCAGCGTTATGACTGGTTCAGAAGCTTTCTTT
j_gene: TRBJ1-1
v_gene: TRBV29-1
abundance: .
d_gene: .

CDR3aa: CSVEDRDRVYGYTF
CDR3nt: TGCAGCGTTGAAGATCGAGACAGGGTCTATGGCTACACCTTC
j_gene: TRBJ1-2
v_gene: TRBV29-1
abundance: few
d_gene: TRBD1

CDR3aa: CASETSGGSTDTQYF
CDR3nt: TGCGCCAGCGAGACTAGCGGGGGAAGCACAGATACGCAGTATTTT
j_gene: TRBJ2-3
v_gene: TRBV5-1
abundance: few
d_gene: TRBD2

CDR3aa: CASSLDRGHYEQYF
CDR3nt: TGTGCCAGCAGCTTGGACAGGGGGCATTACGAGCAGTACTTC
j_gene: TRBJ2-7
v_gene: TRBV7-2
abundance: few
d_gene: TRBD1

CDR3aa: CASSAPSDEQFF
CDR3nt: TGTGCCAGCAGCGCCCCTAGCGATGAGCAGTTCTTC
j_gene: TRBJ2-1
v_gene: TRBV9
abundance: .
d_gene: .

CDR3aa: CASSTRRAGDTQYF
CDR3nt: TGTGCCAGCAGCACACGTAGGGCTGGAGATACGCAGTATTTT
j_gene: TRBJ2-3
v_gene: TRBV9
abundance: few
d_gene: .

CDR3aa: CASSYVRQGLGYTF
CDR3nt: TGCGCCAGCAGCTATGTAAGACAGGGGCTGGGCTACACCTTC
j_gene: TRBJ1-2
v_gene: TRBV5-1
abundance: .
d_gene: TRBD1

CDR3aa: CASSLGGWRQTYGYTF
CDR3nt: TGCGCCAGCAGCTTGGGAGGGTGGAGACAGACCTATGGCTACACCTTC
j_gene: TRBJ1-2
v_gene: TRBV5-1
abundance: few
d_gene: .

CDR3aa: CASSDSRTGGNEQFF
CDR3nt: TGTGCCAGCAGTGACTCTCGGACAGGGGGCAATGAGCAGTTCTTC
j_gene: TRBJ2-1
v_gene: TRBV6-4
abundance: .
d_gene: TRBD1

CDR3aa: CSARDRSRSNEKLFF
CDR3nt: TGCAGTGCCCGGGACAGGAGTCGGAGTAATGAAAAACTGTTTTTT
j_gene: TRBJ1-4
v_gene: TRBV20-1
abundance: .
d_gene: TRBD1

CDR3aa: CASTPTRGGADTQYF
CDR3nt: TGTGCCAGCACTCCGACCAGAGGGGGGGCAGATACGCAGTATTTT
j_gene: TRBJ2-3
v_gene: TRBV12-3/TRBV12-4
abundance: .
d_gene: .

CDR3aa: CATSRDRGAIGELFF
CDR3nt: TGTGCCACCAGCAGAGACAGGGGCGCCATCGGGGAGCTGTTTTTT
j_gene: TRBJ2-2
v_gene: TRBV15
abundance: .
d_gene: .

CDR3aa: CASTLGSWPEVYNEQFF
CDR3nt: TGTGCCAGTACTCTTGGAAGCTGGCCTGAGGTTTACAATGAGCAGTTCTTC
j_gene: TRBJ2-1
v_gene: TRBV19
abundance: few
d_gene: .

CDR3aa: CASSQVGTEKLFF
CDR3nt: TGCGCCAGCAGCCAAGTAGGGACTGAAAAACTGTTTTTT
j_gene: TRBJ1-4
v_gene: TRBV4-1
abundance: .
d_gene: .

CDR3aa: CSATAGQGDPYGYTF
CDR3nt: TGCAGTGCTACAGCGGGACAGGGGGATCCTTATGGCTACACCTTC
j_gene: TRBJ1-2
v_gene: TRBV20-1
abundance: once
d_gene: TRBD1

CDR3aa: CASSQMNRANYGYTF
CDR3nt: TGTGCCAGCAGCCAGATGAACAGAGCTAACTATGGCTACACCTTC
j_gene: TRBJ1-2
v_gene: TRBV4-2
abundance: .
d_gene: .

CDR3aa: CSVEDRDREQYF
CDR3nt: TGCAGCGTTGAAGACCGGGACAGGGAGCAGTACTTC
j_gene: TRBJ2-7
v_gene: TRBV29-1
abundance: .
d_gene: TRBD1

CDR3aa: CASSLFGGLEGYTF
CDR3nt: TGCGCCAGCAGCTTGTTCGGGGGGCTCGAAGGCTACACCTTC
j_gene: TRBJ1-2
v_gene: TRBV5-1
abundance: few
d_gene: .

CDR3aa: CASSLRGGLYNEQFF
CDR3nt: TGTGCCAGCAGTTTAAGGGGGGGTCTGTACAATGAGCAGTTCTTC
j_gene: TRBJ2-1
v_gene: TRBV12-3/TRBV12-4
abundance: few
d_gene: .

CDR3aa: CASSAQGTSGVWETQYF
CDR3nt: TGTGCCAGCAGCGCCCAGGGGACTAGCGGAGTGTGGGAGACCCAGTACTTC
j_gene: TRBJ2-5
v_gene: TRBV9
abundance: .
d_gene: TRBD2

CDR3aa: CASSKLAGGPSEQFF
CDR3nt: TGTGCCAGCAGTAAACTAGCGGGGGGGCCCAGTGAGCAGTTCTTC
j_gene: TRBJ2-1
v_gene: TRBV6-2/TRBV6-3
abundance: .
d_gene: TRBD2

CDR3aa: CSVVGGTLSYNEQYF
CDR3nt: TGCAGCGTTGTAGGGGGGACTCTCTCCTACAATGAGCAGTACTTC
j_gene: TRBJ2-7
v_gene: TRBV29-1
abundance: once
d_gene: .

CDR3aa: CASSLVWDARYNEQFF
CDR3nt: TGTGCCAGCAGCTTAGTTTGGGACGCCCGGTACAATGAGCAGTTCTTC
j_gene: TRBJ2-1
v_gene: TRBV7-2
abundance: .
d_gene: .

CDR3aa: CAASGQGTDTQYF
CDR3nt: TGTGCCGCCAGTGGTCAGGGCACAGATACGCAGTATTTT
j_gene: TRBJ2-3
v_gene: TRBV12-3/TRBV12-4
abundance: .
d_gene: .

CDR3aa: CASTKTSGTNEQFF
CDR3nt: TGTGCCAGCACCAAGACTAGCGGGACCAATGAGCAGTTCTTC
j_gene: TRBJ2-1
v_gene: TRBV7-9
abundance: few
d_gene: TRBD2

CDR3aa: CASSYRPEPGQPQHF
CDR3nt: TGTGCTAGCAGTTACCGCCCGGAACCAGGCCAGCCCCAGCATTTT
j_gene: TRBJ1-5
v_gene: TRBV6-6
abundance: .
d_gene: .

CDR3aa: CSVRRTGGYTF
CDR3nt: TGCAGCGTTCGCCGGACGGGCGGCTACACCTTC
j_gene: TRBJ1-2
v_gene: TRBV29-1
abundance: many
d_gene: .

CDR3aa: CASRKGGGSEAFF
CDR3nt: TGTGCCAGCAGGAAAGGGGGCGGCTCTGAAGCTTTCTTT
j_gene: TRBJ1-1
v_gene: TRBV12-3/TRBV12-4
abundance: many
d_gene: TRBD1

CDR3aa: CASSLDRGAHNEQFF
CDR3nt: TGTGCCAGCAGCTTAGATAGGGGGGCCCACAATGAGCAGTTCTTC
j_gene: TRBJ2-1
v_gene: TRBV7-3
abundance: few
d_gene: .

CDR3aa: CASSEARQETQYF
CDR3nt: TGTGCCAGCAGTGAAGCGCGCCAAGAGACCCAGTACTTC
j_gene: TRBJ2-5
v_gene: TRBV6-1
abundance: .
d_gene: .

CDR3aa: CASSSGYSSTDTQYF
CDR3nt: TGTGCCAGCAGCTCGGGTTATTCTAGCACAGATACGCAGTATTTT
j_gene: TRBJ2-3
v_gene: TRBV11-2
abundance: .
d_gene: .

CDR3aa: CASSVVPGLAGGWSQETQYF
CDR3nt: TGTGCCAGCAGCGTAGTACCAGGACTAGCGGGGGGGTGGAGCCAAGAGACCCAGTACTTC
j_gene: TRBJ2-5
v_gene: TRBV7-2
abundance: once
d_gene: TRBD2

CDR3aa: CAISESRPGTNSPLHF
CDR3nt: TGTGCCATCAGTGAGTCCCGGCCGGGGACCAATTCACCCCTCCACTTT
j_gene: TRBJ1-6
v_gene: TRBV10-3
abundance: few
d_gene: .

CDR3aa: CASSKGQGLLQYF
CDR3nt: TGCGCCAGCAGCAAGGGACAGGGGTTGTTGCAGTACTTC
j_gene: TRBJ2-4
v_gene: TRBV10-2
abundance: few
d_gene: TRBD1

CDR3aa: CAGSYSPSGSSYEQYF
CDR3nt: TGTGCCGGCAGTTACTCGCCTAGCGGTAGCTCCTACGAGCAGTACTTC
j_gene: TRBJ2-7
v_gene: TRBV6-2/TRBV6-3
abundance: .
d_gene: TRBD2

CDR3aa: CASPKCRRGQGDTQYF
CDR3nt: TGTGCCAGCCCCAAATGCCGGCGGGGCCAGGGGGATACGCAGTATTTT
j_gene: TRBJ2-3
v_gene: TRBV21-1
abundance: .
d_gene: .

CDR3aa: CSAIVLAGTEQYF
CDR3nt: TGCAGTGCTATAGTTCTAGCGGGGACCGAGCAGTACTTC
j_gene: TRBJ2-7
v_gene: TRBV20-1
abundance: .
d_gene: TRBD2

CDR3aa: CASSQDTSGGARDTQYF
CDR3nt: TGTGCCAGCAGCCAAGATACCAGCGGGGGGGCGAGAGATACGCAGTATTTT
j_gene: TRBJ2-3
v_gene: TRBV14
abundance: .
d_gene: TRBD2

CDR3aa: CASSLDGINYVDYTF
CDR3nt: TGCGCCAGCAGCTTGGATGGGATTAACTATGTAGACTACACCTTC
j_gene: TRBJ1-2
v_gene: TRBV5-1
abundance: few
d_gene: .

CDR3aa: CATSVLVSGGSEQFF
CDR3nt: TGTGCCACCAGTGTCTTGGTCAGCGGGGGGAGTGAGCAGTTCTTC
j_gene: TRBJ2-1
v_gene: TRBV24-1
abundance: .
d_gene: TRBD2

CDR3aa: CASSLEGASVDGYTF
CDR3nt: TGCGCCAGCAGCTTGGAGGGGGCGAGTGTGGATGGCTACACCTTC
j_gene: TRBJ1-2
v_gene: TRBV5-1
abundance: few
d_gene: TRBD1

CDR3aa: CASSPRQGGVGETQYF
CDR3nt: TGTGCCAGCTCTCCCAGACAGGGAGGAGTTGGGGAGACCCAGTACTTC
j_gene: TRBJ2-5
v_gene: TRBV18
abundance: .
d_gene: .

CDR3aa: CASSQDPSAGTRPAYEQYF
CDR3nt: TGTGCCAGCAGCCAAGATCCCTCGGCGGGGACTCGCCCAGCCTACGAGCAGTACTTC
j_gene: TRBJ2-7
v_gene: TRBV4-2
abundance: .
d_gene: .

CDR3aa: CASSPGRPATNEKLFF
CDR3nt: TGTGCCAGCTCACCCGGACGGCCAGCAACTAATGAAAAACTGTTTTTT
j_gene: TRBJ1-4
v_gene: TRBV18
abundance: few
d_gene: .

CDR3aa: CASTGAGAEKLFF
CDR3nt: TGTGCCAGCACCGGGGCAGGGGCCGAAAAACTGTTTTTT
j_gene: TRBJ1-4
v_gene: TRBV7-9
abundance: .
d_gene: .

CDR3aa: CASSWTVTDTQYF
CDR3nt: TGTGCCAGCAGTTGGACAGTCACAGATACGCAGTATTTT
j_gene: TRBJ2-3
v_gene: TRBV6-6
abundance: .
d_gene: .

CDR3aa: CASSRAAGEQDYEQYF
CDR3nt: TGCGCCAGCAGCAGGGCGGCGGGGGAACAGGACTACGAGCAGTACTTC
j_gene: TRBJ2-7
v_gene: TRBV5-1
abundance: few
d_gene: TRBD2

CDR3aa: CASSLDVGTGYGYTF
CDR3nt: TGTGCCAGCAGTTTAGATGTCGGGACAGGCTATGGCTACACCTTC
j_gene: TRBJ1-2
v_gene: TRBV12-3/TRBV12-4
abundance: few
d_gene: TRBD1

CDR3aa: CASTGGLDTDTQYF
CDR3nt: TGTGCCAGCACGGGGGGGCTTGACACAGATACGCAGTATTTT
j_gene: TRBJ2-3
v_gene: TRBV6-5
abundance: .
d_gene: TRBD2